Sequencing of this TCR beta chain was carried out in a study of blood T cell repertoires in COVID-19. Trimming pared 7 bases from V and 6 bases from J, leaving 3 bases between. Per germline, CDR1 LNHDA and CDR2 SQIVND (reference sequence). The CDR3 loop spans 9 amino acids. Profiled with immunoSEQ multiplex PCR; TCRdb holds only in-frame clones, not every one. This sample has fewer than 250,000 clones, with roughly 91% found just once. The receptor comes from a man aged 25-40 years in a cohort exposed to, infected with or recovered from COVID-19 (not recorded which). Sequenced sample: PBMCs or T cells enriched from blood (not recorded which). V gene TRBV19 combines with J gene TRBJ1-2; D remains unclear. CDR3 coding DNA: TGTGCCAGTATCAATGGCTACACCTTC. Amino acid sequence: CASINGYTF.